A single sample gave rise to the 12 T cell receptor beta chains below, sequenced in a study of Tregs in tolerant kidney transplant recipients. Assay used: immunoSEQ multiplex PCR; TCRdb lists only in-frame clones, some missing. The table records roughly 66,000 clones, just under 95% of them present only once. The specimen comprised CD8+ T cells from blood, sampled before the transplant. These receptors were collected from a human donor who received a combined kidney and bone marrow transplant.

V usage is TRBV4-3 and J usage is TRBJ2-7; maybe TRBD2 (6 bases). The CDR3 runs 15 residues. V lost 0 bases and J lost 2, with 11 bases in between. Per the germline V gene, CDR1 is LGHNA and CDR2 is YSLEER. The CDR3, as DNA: TGCGCCAGCAGCCAAGACTCGGGAGCAACCTACGAGCAGTACTTC. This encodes CASSQDSGATYEQYF.

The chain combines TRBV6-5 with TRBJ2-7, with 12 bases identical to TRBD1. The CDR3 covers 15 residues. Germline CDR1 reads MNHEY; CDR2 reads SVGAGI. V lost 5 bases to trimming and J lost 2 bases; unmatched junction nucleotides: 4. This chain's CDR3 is CASSQGTGGPYEQYF. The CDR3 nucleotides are TGTGCCAGCAGTCAGGGGACAGGGGGCCCCTACGAGCAGTACTTC.

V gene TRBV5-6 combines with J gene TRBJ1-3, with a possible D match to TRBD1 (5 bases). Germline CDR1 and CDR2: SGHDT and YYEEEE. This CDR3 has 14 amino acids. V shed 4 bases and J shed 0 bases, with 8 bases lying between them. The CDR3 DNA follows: TGTGCCAGCAGCGGAGGGACCTCTGGAAACACCATATATTTT. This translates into CASSGGTSGNTIYF.

CDR3 protein: CASSVAPTGGTGETQYF. CDR3 DNA: TGTGCCAGCAGCGTGGCGCCTACGGGGGGGACGGGGGAGACCCAGTACTTC. The J gene is TRBJ2-5, the V gene TRBV9, with 8 bases aligning to TRBD2. The CDR3 is made up of 17 amino acids. The trim removed 2 bases at V and 5 bases at J, leaving 14 bases unmatched. Germline CDR1 SGDLS, CDR2 YYNGEE.

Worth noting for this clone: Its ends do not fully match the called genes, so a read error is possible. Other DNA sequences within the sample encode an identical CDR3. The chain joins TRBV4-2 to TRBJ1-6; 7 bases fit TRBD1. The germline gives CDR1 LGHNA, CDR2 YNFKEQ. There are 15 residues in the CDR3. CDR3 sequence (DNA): TGTGCCAGCAGCTTACCGGACAGGAATAATTCCCCCCTCCACTTT. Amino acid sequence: CASSLPDRNNSPLHF.

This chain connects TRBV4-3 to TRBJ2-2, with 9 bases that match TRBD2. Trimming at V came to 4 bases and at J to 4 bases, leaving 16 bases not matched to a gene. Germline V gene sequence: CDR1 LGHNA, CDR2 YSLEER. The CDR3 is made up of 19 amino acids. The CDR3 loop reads CASSLTAAGGEGGTGELFF. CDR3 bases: TGCGCCAGCAGCCTTACGGCAGCGGGAGGCGAGGGGGGCACCGGGGAGCTGTTTTTT.

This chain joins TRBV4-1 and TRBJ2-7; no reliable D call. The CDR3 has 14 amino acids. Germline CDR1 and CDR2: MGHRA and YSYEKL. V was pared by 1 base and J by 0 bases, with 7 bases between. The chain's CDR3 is CASSQARFSYEQYF. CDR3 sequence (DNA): TGCGCCAGCAGCCAAGCCAGGTTCTCCTACGAGCAGTACTTC.

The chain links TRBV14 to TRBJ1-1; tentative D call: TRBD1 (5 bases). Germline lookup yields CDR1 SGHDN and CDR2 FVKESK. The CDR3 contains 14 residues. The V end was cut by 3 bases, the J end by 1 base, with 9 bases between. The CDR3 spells CASSHGAGNTEAFF. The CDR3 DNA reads TGTGCCAGCAGCCATGGGGCCGGGAACACTGAAGCTTTCTTT.

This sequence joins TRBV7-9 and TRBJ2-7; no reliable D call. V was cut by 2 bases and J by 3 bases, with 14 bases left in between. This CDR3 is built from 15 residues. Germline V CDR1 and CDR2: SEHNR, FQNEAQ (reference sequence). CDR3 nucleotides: TGTGCCAGCAGCTTACTTTTAGGAGAGTTCTACGAGCAGTACTTC. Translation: CASSLLLGEFYEQYF.

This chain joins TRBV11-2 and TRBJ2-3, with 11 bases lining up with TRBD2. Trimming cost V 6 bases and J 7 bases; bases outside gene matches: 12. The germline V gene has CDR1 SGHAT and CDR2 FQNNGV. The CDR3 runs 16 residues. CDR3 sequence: CASRPAFSGGAYTQYF. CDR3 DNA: TGTGCCAGCAGGCCAGCTTTTAGCGGGGGGGCTTATACGCAGTATTTT.

The CDR3 sequence: CASSHYFGGGEQYF. In DNA form, the CDR3 reads TGTGCCAGCAGCCATTACTTTGGGGGCGGCGAGCAGTACTTC. The V call is TRBV7-2, the J call TRBJ2-7; the D gene is possibly TRBD1 (6 bases). Germline CDR1 and CDR2: SGHTA and FQGNSA. V was shortened by 5 bases and J by 6 bases, with 17 bases between the two germline ends. This CDR3 has 14 residues. The complete variable domain, with remaining parts taken from reference TRBV7-2 and TRBJ2-7, reads GAGVSQSPSNKVTEKGKDVELRCDPISGHTALYWYRQSLGQGLEFLIYFQGNSAPDKSGLPSDRFSAERTGGSVSTLTIQRTQQEDSAVYLCASSHYFGGGEQYFGPGTRLTVT.

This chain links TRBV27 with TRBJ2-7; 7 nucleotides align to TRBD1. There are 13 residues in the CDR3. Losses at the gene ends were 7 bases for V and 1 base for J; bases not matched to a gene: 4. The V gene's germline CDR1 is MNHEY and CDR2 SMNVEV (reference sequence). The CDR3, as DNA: TGTGCCAGCAAATCGGACAGGTCCTACGAGCAGTACTTC. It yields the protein CASKSDRSYEQYF.